The sequence of this TCR beta chain was determined in a study of blood T cell repertoires in COVID-19. The overall study: Sites across the United States, Italy and Spain contributed samples from acute and convalescent COVID-19. T cells, B-cell-depleted T cells, or PBMCs supplied cDNA or gDNA.

Between the trimmed V and J ends, which lost 4 bases and 7 bases, there was a span of 19 bases. This CDR3 region has 15 residues. The germline CDR1 and CDR2 sequences are MNHNY and SVGAGI (reference sequence). In the original analysis: By means of reference gene primer amplification, nucleated cell counts were estimated. Assay used: immunoSEQ multiplex PCR; TCRdb lists only in-frame clones, some missing. The V and J calls and clone size were taken over from that table, and D and trimming were inferred from the DNA. The sample yields roughly 5,700 clones, less than 85% seen once. The sample consisted of peripheral blood. The chain recombines TRBV6-6 with TRBJ2-5, with D perhaps matching TRBD1 (5 bases). The receptor's source is a human donor in a cohort sampled during active COVID-19. CDR3 bases: TGTGCCAGCAGTTGGGAATTTCAGGGTTCGGTGACCCAGTACTTC. Encoded protein: CASSWEFQGSVTQYF.